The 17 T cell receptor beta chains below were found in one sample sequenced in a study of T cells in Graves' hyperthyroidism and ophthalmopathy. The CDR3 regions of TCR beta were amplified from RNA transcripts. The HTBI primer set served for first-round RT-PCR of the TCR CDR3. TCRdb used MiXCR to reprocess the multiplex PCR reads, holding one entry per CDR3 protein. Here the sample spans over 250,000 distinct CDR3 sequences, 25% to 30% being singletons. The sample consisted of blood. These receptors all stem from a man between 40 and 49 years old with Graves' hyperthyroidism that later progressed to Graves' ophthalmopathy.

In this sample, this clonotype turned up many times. The CDR3 is CASSYSNLANTGELFF. In DNA, the CDR3 is TGTGCCAGCAGTTACTCGAACTTAGCGAACACCGGGGAGCTGTTTTTT. The rearrangement links TRBV6-2 or TRBV6-3 to TRBJ2-2, with D unclear. The CDR3 spans 16 residues. Germline CDR1 MNHEY, CDR2 SVGEGT. The germline V and J ends were trimmed by 0 bases and 0 bases, with 8 bases remaining between them.

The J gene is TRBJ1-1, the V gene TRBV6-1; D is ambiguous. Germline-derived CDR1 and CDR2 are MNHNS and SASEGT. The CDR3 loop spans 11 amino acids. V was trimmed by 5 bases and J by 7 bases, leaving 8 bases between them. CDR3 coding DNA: TGTGCCAGCAGTAGTCTTAATGAAGCTTTCTTT. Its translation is CASSSLNEAFF.

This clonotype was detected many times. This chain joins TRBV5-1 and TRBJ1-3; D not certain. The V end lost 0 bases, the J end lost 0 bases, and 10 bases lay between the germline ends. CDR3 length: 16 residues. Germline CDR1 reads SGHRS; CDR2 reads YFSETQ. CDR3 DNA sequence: TGCGCCAGCAGCTTGGGACATCTAAGCTCTGGAAACACCATATATTTT. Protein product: CASSLGHLSSGNTIYF.

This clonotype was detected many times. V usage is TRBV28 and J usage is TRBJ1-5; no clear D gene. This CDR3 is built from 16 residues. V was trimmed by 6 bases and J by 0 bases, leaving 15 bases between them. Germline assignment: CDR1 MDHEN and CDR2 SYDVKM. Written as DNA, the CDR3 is TGTGCCAGCAGATCCCTGCAAGGTAATAGCAATCAGCCCCAGCATTTT. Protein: CASRSLQGNSNQPQHF.

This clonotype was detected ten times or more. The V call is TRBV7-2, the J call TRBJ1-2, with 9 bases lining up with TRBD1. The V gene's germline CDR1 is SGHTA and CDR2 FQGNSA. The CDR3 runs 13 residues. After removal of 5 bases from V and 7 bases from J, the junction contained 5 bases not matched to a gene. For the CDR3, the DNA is TGTGCCAGCAGCCCGGGGACAGGGATTGGCTACACCTTC. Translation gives CASSPGTGIGYTF.

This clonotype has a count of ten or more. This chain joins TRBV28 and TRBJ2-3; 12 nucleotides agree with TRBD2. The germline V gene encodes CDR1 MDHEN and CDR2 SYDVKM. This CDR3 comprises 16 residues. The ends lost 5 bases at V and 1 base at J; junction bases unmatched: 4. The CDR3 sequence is CASSPRLAGGTDTQYF. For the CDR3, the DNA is TGTGCCAGCAGTCCCAGACTAGCGGGAGGCACAGATACGCAGTATTTT.

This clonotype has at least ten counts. The CDR3 is CATSYAGVSYEQYF. CDR3 DNA sequence: TGTGCCACCAGCTACGCAGGGGTCTCCTACGAGCAGTACTTC. The chain uses TRBV15 and TRBJ2-7, with D maybe TRBD1 (6 bases). The length of the CDR3 is 14 residues. CDR1 LNHNV and CDR2 YYDKDF come from the germline V gene (reference sequence). The V end lost 5 bases, the J end lost 0 bases, and 11 bases lay between the germline ends.

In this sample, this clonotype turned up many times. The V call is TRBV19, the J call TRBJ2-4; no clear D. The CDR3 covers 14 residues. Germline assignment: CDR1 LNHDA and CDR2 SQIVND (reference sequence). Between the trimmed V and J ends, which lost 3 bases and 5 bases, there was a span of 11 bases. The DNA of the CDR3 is TGTGCCAGTAGTATCTTTCTCAGCCAAAACATTCAGTACTTC. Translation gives CASSIFLSQNIQYF.

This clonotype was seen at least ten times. CDR3 in amino acids: CASRRVGRGSYEQYF. CDR3 bases: TGTGCCAGCCGCCGGGTCGGCAGGGGCTCCTACGAGCAGTACTTC. The chain joins TRBV11-2 to TRBJ2-7; maybe TRBD1 (6 bases). The CDR3 has 15 amino acids. Germline V gene sequence: CDR1 SGHAT, CDR2 FQNNGV. V shed 8 bases and J shed 0 bases, with 17 bases lying between them.

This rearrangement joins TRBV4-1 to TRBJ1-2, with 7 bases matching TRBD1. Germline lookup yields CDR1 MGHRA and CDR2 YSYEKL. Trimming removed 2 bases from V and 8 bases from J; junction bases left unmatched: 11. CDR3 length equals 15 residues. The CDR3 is CASSQPRQGSRGYTF. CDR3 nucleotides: TGCGCCAGCAGCCAACCCCGACAGGGCTCACGGGGCTACACCTTC.

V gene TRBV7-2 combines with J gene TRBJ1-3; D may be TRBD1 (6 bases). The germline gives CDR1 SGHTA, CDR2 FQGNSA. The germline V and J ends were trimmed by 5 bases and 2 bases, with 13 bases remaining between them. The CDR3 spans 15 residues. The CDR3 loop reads CASSQQGTPGNTIYF. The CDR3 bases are TGTGCCAGCAGCCAACAGGGAACCCCTGGAAACACCATATATTTT.

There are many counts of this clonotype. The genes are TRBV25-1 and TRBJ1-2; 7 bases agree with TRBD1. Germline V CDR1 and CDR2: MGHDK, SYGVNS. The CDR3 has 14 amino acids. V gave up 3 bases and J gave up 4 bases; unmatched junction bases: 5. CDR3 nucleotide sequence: TGTGCCAGCAGTGAGACCGGGACAGTCTATGGCTACACCTTC. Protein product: CASSETGTVYGYTF.

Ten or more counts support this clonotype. CDR3 residues: CSARGGTSQPQHF. CDR3 bases: TGCAGTGCTAGGGGCGGGACGTCCCAGCCCCAGCATTTT. The J gene is TRBJ1-5, the V gene TRBV20-1; D possibly corresponds to TRBD1 (5 bases). Germline V gives CDR1 DFQATT, CDR2 SNEGSKA (reference sequence). With 3 bases removed from V and 7 bases from J, the gap between germline ends came to 13 bases. This CDR3 contains 13 residues.

CDR3 sequence reads: CASSSGWAFF. CDR3 nucleotide sequence: TGTGCCAGCAGTTCCGGATGGGCTTTCTTT. This sequence joins TRBV6-1 and TRBJ1-1; D not certain. Germline V lookup: CDR1 MNHNS, CDR2 SASEGT. The CDR3 has 10 residues. Between the trimmed V and J ends, which lost 5 bases and 11 bases, there was a span of 9 bases.

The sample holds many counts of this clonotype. The DNA of the CDR3 is TGCGCCAGCAGCCAACATCCGGGTATCGCCGGGGAGCTGTTTTTT. It encodes CASSQHPGIAGELFF. The genes are TRBV4-1 and TRBJ2-2, with D uncertain. This CDR3 has 15 residues. CDR1 is MGHRA, CDR2 YSYEKL, per germline. V was pared by 2 bases and J by 6 bases, with 13 bases between.

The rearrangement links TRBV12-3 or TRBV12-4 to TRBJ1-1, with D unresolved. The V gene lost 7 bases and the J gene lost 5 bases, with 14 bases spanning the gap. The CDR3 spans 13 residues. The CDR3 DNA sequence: TGTGCCAGCACTTTGAGGCGGGGAACTGAAGCTTTCTTT. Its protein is CASTLRRGTEAFF.

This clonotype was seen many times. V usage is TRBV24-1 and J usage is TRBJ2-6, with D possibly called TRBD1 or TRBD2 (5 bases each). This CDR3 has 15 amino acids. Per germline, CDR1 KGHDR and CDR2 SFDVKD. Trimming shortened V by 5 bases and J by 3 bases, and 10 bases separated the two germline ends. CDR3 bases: TGTGCCACCAGTGCCCGGGGCTTTGGGGCCAACGTCCTGACTTTC. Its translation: CATSARGFGANVLTF.